Described below is a single T cell receptor beta chain sequence and its context. The record originates from a study of blood T cell repertoires in COVID-19. Whole-study context: The United States, Italy and Spain were the sources of the acute and convalescent COVID-19 samples.

Authors' analysis steps: Reference gene primer amplification yielded estimated nucleated cell counts. Assay used: immunoSEQ multiplex PCR; TCRdb lists only in-frame clones, some missing. V and J calls and clone size come straight from that table; D and trimming were deduced from the DNA. Of about 330,000 clones listed, more than 70% were seen once; the top ten hold approximately 6.5%. This CDR3 is built from 15 residues. CDR1 and CDR2 (germline): KGHDR, SFDVKD. Germline trimming cut 5 bases from V and 6 bases from J; bases unmatched to any gene: 10. This receptor was obtained from a man aged 18-30 years who had recovered from COVID-19. V is TRBV24-1 and J is TRBJ2-3; 7 positions match TRBD2. Source material: peripheral blood. This CDR3 reads CATSAGREGVDTQYF. CDR3 DNA sequence: TGTGCCACCAGTGCCGGCAGGGAGGGAGTGGATACGCAGTATTTT.